This T cell receptor beta chain emerged from a study of cytomegalovirus exposure and HLA in healthy donors. Whole-study results and caveats: Many donors shared some public TCRs, even though most TCR sequences were rare.

In the case of this clone: The antigen is unknown.

Measured with immunoSEQ multiplex PCR; TCRdb has only the in-frame clones, and not every one. The table shows 280,000 or so clones, with 70% to 90% occurring only once. Germline CDR1 MDHEN, CDR2 SYDVKM. This CDR3 has 16 residues. The V segment lost 5 bases and the J segment 3 bases; nucleotides outside the gene matches: 13. The genes are TRBV28 and TRBJ2-7, with 7 bases lining up with TRBD2. The source material was PBMCs. The TCR sequence derives from a young woman in good health and CMV-seronegative. CDR3 DNA: TGTGCCAGCAGTCGGGGGGACGCCACGGCTGGCTACGAGCAGTACTTC. Protein: CASSRGDATAGYEQYF.